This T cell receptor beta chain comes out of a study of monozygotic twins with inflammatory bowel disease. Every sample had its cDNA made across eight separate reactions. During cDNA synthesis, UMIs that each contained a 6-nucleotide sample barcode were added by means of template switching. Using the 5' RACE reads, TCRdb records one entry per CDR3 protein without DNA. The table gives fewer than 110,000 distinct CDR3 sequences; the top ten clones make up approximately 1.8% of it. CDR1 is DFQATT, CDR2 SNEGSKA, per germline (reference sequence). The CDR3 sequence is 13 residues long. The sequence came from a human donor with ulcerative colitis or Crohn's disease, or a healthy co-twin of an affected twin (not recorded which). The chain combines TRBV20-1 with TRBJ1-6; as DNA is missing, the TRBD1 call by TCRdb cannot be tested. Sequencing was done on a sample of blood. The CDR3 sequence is CSAINRGLRPLHF.